This T cell receptor beta chain was captured by sequencing in a study of shared clonotypes between healthy human individuals. The wider study: Each donor had three CD4 naive, three CD4 memory, two CD8 naive and one CD8 memory plate.

General study results and limits: The study's rarefaction showed incomplete sorted-subset sequencing despite large depth. The sharing of about 5% of naive CD4 clonotypes was seen across several donors.

Deep-level settings were used for running the assay. Sequenced by immunoSEQ multiplex PCR; TCRdb stores in-frame clones only, minus some. The sample carries roughly 1,000,000 clones, approximately 80% recorded once. V was trimmed by 1 base and J by 3 bases, leaving 13 bases between them. Looked up from germline, CDR1 is SGHDT and CDR2 is YYEEEE. The CDR3 contains 15 residues. A remark on this clone: Antigen: not known.

Material for sequencing was memory CD4+ T cells from PBMCs. Stated subset: CD45RA-negative fraction. The TCR comes from a man aged 18 to 30 in good health. Some clones in this sample may be carry-over from other donors' samples. The gene calls are TRBV5-6 and TRBJ2-5; D call uncertain. The CDR3 nucleotides read TGTGCCAGCAGCTTGCGTGGGGTAGGCGAAGAGACCCAGTACTTC. It encodes CASSLRGVGEETQYF.